This T cell receptor beta chain originates from a study of T cell responses to AZD1222 COVID-19 vaccine. Study outcomes and limitations: In the spike-specific TCR repertoire, nearly half reportedly target unmutated variant regions.

On this clone: The antigen remains undetermined.

TCRdb's copy holds only in-frame clones and misses some; the assay was immunoSEQ multiplex PCR. This table holds some 150,000 clones, 92% found once. Trimming cost V 4 bases and J 1 base; bases outside gene matches: 12. The CDR3 is made up of 17 amino acids. The V gene's germline CDR1 is SGHKS and CDR2 YYEKEE (reference sequence). The sequence came from an adult who received the AZD1222 COVID-19 vaccine. This chain connects TRBV5-5 to TRBJ2-7, with TRBD1 matching 9 bases. The starting material was peripheral blood, obtained 28 days after the second AZD1222 dose. In nucleotides, the CDR3 is TGTGCCAGCAGCCCACAAATCCTCGGGACAGGGTCCTACGAGCAGTACTTC. This sequence encodes CASSPQILGTGSYEQYF. The variable domain in full, completed from reference TRBV5-5 and TRBJ2-7, reads DAGVTQSPTHLIKTRGQQVTLRCSPISGHKSVSWYQQVLGQGPQFIFQYYEKEERGRGNFPDRFSARQFPNYSSELNVNALLLGDSALYLCASSPQILGTGSYEQYFGPGTRLTVT.